This T cell receptor beta chain was sequenced in a study of cytomegalovirus exposure and HLA in healthy donors. In the study overall: HLA-typed donors were the source of around 80 million unique TCRs, which an early data release held.

The CDR3 runs 13 residues. The V end was cut by 5 bases, the J end by 4 bases, with 8 bases between. Germline-derived CDR1 and CDR2 are SGHAT and FQNNGV. The PCR employed 60 Vbeta primers together with 13 Jbeta primers. The assay was immunoSEQ multiplex PCR, and TCRdb's table has in-frame clones only and misses some. The table shows around 200,000 clones, with about 81% occurring only once. Healthy people donating bone marrow made up the donors. As regards this clone: Its target is unknown.

Overall study findings and caveats: Follow-up analysis later connected one missense variant in DCLRE1C with trimming of TCR beta V- and J-genes.

The TCR was taken from a woman aged 40 to 55 in good health and CMV-seronegative. The sample consisted of PBMCs. V is TRBV11-2 and J is TRBJ2-2; D is unresolved. The CDR3, as DNA: TGTGCCAGCAGCCCCCTCCTCACCGGGGAGCTGTTTTTT. Amino acids: CASSPLLTGELFF.